What follows are 3 T cell receptor beta chains derived from one specimen sequenced in a study of blood T cell repertoires in COVID-19 (dated by TCRdb to 2018 to 2021). To prepare the library, the immunoSEQ multiplex PCR assay was applied. TCRdb's version of the immuneACCESS table is confined to in-frame rearrangements and falls short of the full clone set. An unresolved V gene accounts for under half of the shortfall where checked; the remainder is of unknown origin. Present in this sample are 250,000 or so clones, 80% to 90% of which were seen just once. The ten largest clones take up under 3.5% of the sample. The sequencing sample was made of peripheral blood. The source is a man younger than 45 with COVID-19, enrolled during active disease.

The V gene is TRBV27, the J gene TRBJ1-5; the match to TRBD1 covers 9 bases. The germline V gene has CDR1 MNHEY and CDR2 SMNVEV (reference sequence). This CDR3 is built from 12 residues. V lost 10 bases and J lost 4; bases outside the gene matches: 2. CDR3 sequence (DNA): TGTGCCACCGGGACAGGGAATCAGCCCCAGCATTTT. Protein product: CATGTGNQPQHF.

The rearrangement links TRBV7-3 to TRBJ2-3; unclear D gene. Trimming took 4 bases from V and 2 from J, leaving 13 bases between them. In germline, CDR1 is SGHTA, CDR2 FQGTGA. The CDR3 totals 15 residues. CDR3 coding DNA: TGTGCCAGCAGCTATGTAGGTAGCTACACAGATACGCAGTATTTT. Translating it yields CASSYVGSYTDTQYF.

This chain uses TRBV14 with TRBJ1-1, with D uncertain. Per germline, CDR1 SGHDN and CDR2 FVKESK. V was clipped by 2 bases and J by 2 bases, with 12 bases between them. CDR3 size: 15 residues. The CDR3 is CASSQKSGRNTEAFF. As DNA, the CDR3 is TGTGCCAGCAGCCAAAAGTCAGGCCGAAACACTGAAGCTTTCTTT.